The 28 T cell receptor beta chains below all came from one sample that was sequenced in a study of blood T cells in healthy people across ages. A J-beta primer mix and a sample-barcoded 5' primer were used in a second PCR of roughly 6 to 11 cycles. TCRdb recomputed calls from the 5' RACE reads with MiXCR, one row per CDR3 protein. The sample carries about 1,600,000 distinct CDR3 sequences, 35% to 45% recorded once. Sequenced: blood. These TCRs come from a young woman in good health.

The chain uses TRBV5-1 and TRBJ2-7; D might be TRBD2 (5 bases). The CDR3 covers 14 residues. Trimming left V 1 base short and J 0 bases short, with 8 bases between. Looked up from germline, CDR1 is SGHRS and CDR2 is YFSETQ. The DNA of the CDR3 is TGCGCCAGCAGCTTGATCGGGGACTCCTACGAGCAGTACTTC. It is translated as CASSLIGDSYEQYF. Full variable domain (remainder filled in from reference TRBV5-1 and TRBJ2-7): KAGVTQTPRYLIKTRGQQVTLSCSPISGHRSVSWYQQTPGQGLQFLFEYFSETQRNKGNFPGRFSGRQFSNSRSEMNVSTLELGDSALYLCASSLIGDSYEQYFGPGTRLTVT.

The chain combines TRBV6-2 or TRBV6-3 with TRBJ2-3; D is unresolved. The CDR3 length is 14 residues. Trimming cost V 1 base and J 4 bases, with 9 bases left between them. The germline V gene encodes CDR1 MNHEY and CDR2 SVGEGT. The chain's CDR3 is CASSYLQRADTQYF. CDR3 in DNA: TGTGCCAGCAGTTACTTGCAAAGGGCAGATACGCAGTATTTT.

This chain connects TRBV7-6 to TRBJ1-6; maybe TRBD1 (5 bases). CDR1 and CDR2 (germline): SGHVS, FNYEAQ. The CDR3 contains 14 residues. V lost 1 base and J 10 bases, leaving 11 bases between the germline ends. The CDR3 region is CASSLEAGESPLHF. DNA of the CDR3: TGTGCCAGCAGCTTAGAGGCGGGGGAATCACCCCTCCACTTT.

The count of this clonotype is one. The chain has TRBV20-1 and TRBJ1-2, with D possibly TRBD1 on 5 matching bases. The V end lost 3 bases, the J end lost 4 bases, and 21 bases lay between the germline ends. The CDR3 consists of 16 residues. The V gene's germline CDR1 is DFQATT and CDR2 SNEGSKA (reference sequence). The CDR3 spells CSASSVVGASPYGYTF. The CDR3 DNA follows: TGCAGTGCTAGTAGTGTGGTAGGGGCGTCGCCCTATGGCTACACCTTC.

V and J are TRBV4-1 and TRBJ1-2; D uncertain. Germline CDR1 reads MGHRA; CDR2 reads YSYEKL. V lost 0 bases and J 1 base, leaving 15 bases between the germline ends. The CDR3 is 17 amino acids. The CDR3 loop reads CASSQEMTPLVNYGYTF. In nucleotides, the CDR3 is TGCGCCAGCAGCCAAGAGATGACACCGCTAGTTAACTATGGCTACACCTTC.

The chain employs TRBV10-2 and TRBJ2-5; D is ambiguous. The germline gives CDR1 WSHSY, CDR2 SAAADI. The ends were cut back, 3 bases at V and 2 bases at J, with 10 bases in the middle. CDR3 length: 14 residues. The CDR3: CASSEGYKQETQYF. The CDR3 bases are TGCGCCAGCAGTGAAGGCTATAAACAAGAGACCCAGTACTTC.

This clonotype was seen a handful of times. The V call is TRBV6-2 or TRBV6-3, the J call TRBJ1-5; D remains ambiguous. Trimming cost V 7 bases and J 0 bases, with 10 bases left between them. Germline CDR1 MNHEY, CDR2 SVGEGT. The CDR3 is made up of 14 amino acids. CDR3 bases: TGTGCCAGCACGTGGACCTATAGCAATCAGCCCCAGCATTTT. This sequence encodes CASTWTYSNQPQHF.

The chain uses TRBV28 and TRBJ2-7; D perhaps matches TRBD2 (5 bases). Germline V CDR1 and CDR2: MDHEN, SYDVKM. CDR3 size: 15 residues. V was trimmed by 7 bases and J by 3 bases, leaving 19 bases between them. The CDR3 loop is CASTLGGARHYEQYF. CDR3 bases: TGTGCCAGCACCCTAGGAGGAGCGAGGCACTACGAGCAGTACTTC.

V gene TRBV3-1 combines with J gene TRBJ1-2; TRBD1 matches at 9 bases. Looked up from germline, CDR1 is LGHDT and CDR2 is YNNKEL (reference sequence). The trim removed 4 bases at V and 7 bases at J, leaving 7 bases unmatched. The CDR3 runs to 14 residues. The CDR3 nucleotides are TGTGCCAGCAGCCTCGGACAGGGGATCGGTGGCTACACCTTC. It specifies CASSLGQGIGGYTF. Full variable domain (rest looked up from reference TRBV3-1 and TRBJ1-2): DTAVSQTPKYLVTQMGNDKSIKCEQNLGHDTMYWYKQDSKKFLKIMFSYNNKELIINETVPNRFSPKSPDKAHLNLHINSLELGDSAVYFCASSLGQGIGGYTFGSGTRLTVV.

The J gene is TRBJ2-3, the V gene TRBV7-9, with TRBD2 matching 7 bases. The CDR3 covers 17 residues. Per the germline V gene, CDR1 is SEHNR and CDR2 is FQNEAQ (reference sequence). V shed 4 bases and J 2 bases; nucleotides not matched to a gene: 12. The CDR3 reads CASSSAGLAGITDTQYF. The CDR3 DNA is TGTGCCAGCAGCTCCGCCGGATTAGCGGGCATCACAGATACGCAGTATTTT.

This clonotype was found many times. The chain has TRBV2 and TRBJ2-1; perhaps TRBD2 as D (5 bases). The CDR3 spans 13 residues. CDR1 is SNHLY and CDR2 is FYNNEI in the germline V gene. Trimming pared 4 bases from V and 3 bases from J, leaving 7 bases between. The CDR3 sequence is CASSVGSYNEQFF. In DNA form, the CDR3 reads TGTGCCAGCAGTGTGGGGAGCTACAATGAGCAGTTCTTC.

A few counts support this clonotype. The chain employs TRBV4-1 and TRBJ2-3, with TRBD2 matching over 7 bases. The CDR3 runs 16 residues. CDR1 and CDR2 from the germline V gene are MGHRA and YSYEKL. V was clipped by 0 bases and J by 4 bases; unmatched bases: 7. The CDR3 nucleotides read TGCGCCAGCAGCCAAGAGGGAGGGCGGGACGCAGATACGCAGTATTTT. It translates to CASSQEGGRDADTQYF.

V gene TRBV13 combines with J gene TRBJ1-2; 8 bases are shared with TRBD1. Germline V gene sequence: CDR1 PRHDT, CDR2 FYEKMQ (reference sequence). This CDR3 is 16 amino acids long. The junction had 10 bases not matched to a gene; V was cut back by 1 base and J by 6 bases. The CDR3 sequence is CASSLESTGGLNGYTF. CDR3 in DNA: TGTGCCAGCAGCTTAGAATCAACAGGGGGTTTGAATGGCTACACCTTC.

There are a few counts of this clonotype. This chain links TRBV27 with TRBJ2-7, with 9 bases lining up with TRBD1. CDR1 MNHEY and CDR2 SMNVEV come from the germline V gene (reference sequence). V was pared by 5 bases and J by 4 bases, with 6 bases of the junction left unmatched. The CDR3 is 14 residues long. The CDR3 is CASSRQGDRYEQYF. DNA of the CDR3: TGTGCCAGCAGTCGACAGGGGGATAGGTACGAGCAGTACTTC.

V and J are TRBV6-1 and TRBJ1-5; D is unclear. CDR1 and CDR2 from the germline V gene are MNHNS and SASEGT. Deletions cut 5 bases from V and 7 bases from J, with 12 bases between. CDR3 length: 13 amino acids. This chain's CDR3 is CASSIAGKQPQHF. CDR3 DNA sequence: TGTGCCAGCAGTATAGCAGGAAAGCAGCCCCAGCATTTT.

CDR3: CASSLLLDGTDTQYF. For the CDR3, the DNA is TGTGCCAGCAGCTTACTTCTTGATGGGACAGATACGCAGTATTTT. The rearrangement joins TRBV7-2 to TRBJ2-3, with D unresolved. The ends were cut back, 2 bases at V and 3 bases at J, with 12 bases in the middle. Germline-derived CDR1 and CDR2 are SGHTA and FQGNSA. CDR3 length equals 15 residues.

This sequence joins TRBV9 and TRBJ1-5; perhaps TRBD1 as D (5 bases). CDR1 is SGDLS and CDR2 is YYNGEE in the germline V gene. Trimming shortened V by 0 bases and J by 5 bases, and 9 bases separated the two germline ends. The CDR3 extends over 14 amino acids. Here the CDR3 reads CASSVGGSHQPQHF. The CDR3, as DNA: TGTGCCAGCAGCGTAGGGGGGTCCCATCAGCCCCAGCATTTT.

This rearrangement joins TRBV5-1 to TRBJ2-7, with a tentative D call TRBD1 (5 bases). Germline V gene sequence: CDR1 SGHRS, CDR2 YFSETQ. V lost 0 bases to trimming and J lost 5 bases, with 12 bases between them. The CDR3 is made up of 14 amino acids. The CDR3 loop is CASSLGIGVHEQYF. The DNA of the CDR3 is TGCGCCAGCAGCTTGGGGATAGGGGTCCACGAGCAGTACTTC.

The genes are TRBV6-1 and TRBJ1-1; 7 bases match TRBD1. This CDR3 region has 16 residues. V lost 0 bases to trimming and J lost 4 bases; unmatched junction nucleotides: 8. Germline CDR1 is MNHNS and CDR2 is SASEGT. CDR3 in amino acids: CASSEAGYRGVTEAFF. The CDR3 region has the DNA TGTGCCAGCAGTGAAGCGGGGTACAGGGGAGTCACTGAAGCTTTCTTT.

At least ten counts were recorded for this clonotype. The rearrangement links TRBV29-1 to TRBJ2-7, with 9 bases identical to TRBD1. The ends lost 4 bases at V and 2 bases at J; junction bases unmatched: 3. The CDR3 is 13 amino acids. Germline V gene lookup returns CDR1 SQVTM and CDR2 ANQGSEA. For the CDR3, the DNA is TGCAGCGTTGCGGGGACAGGGACCTACGAGCAGTACTTC. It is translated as CSVAGTGTYEQYF.

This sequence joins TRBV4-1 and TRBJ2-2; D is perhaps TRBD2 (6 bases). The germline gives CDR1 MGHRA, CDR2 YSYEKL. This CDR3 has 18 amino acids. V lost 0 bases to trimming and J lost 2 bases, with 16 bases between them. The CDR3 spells CASSQDTAGTPNTGELFF. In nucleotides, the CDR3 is TGCGCCAGCAGCCAAGATACGGCCGGGACTCCAAACACCGGGGAGCTGTTTTTT.

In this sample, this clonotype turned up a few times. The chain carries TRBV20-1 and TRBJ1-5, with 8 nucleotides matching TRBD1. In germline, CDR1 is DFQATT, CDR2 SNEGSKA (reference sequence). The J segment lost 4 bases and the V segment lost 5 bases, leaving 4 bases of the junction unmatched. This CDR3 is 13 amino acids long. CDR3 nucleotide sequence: TGCAGTGCTCCGGACAGGGTAAATCAGCCCCAGCATTTT. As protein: CSAPDRVNQPQHF.

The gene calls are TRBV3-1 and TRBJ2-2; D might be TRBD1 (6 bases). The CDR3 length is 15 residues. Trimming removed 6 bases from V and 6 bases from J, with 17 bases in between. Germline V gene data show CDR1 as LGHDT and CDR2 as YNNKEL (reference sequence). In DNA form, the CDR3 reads TGTGCCAGCAGTCTAGAAGGGACATGGGCCGGGGAGCTGTTTTTT. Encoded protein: CASSLEGTWAGELFF.

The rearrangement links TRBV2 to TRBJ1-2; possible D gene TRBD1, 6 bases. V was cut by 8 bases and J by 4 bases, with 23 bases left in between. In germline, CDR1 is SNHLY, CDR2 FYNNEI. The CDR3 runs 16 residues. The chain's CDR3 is CASQGPGDSRAYGYTF. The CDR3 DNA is TGTGCCAGCCAGGGACCAGGGGACTCACGGGCCTATGGCTACACCTTC.

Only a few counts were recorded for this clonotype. The chain's CDR3 is CASKGGGETQYF. The CDR3 nucleotides are TGTGCCAGCAAGGGGGGTGGCGAGACCCAGTACTTC. V gene TRBV6-5 combines with J gene TRBJ2-5, with D tentatively TRBD1 or TRBD2 (6 bases each). V was trimmed by 7 bases and J by 5 bases, leaving 11 bases between them. Germline lookup yields CDR1 MNHEY and CDR2 SVGAGI. This CDR3 contains 12 residues.

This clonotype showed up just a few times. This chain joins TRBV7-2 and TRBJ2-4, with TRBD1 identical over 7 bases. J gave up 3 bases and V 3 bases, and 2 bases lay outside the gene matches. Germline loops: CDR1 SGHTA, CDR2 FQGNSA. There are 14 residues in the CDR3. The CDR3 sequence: CASSFGTVKNIQYF. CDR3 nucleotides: TGTGCCAGCAGCTTCGGGACAGTCAAAAACATTCAGTACTTC.

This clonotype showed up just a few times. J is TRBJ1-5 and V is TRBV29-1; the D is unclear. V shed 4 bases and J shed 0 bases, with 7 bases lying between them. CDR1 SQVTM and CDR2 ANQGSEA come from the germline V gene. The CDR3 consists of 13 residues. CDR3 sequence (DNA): TGCAGCGTTGCAGAAAATAGCAATCAGCCCCAGCATTTT. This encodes CSVAENSNQPQHF. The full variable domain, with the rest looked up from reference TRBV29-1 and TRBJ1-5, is SAVISQKPSRDICQRGTSLTIQCQVDSQVTMMFWYRQQPGQSLTLIATANQGSEATYESGFVIDKFPISRPNLTFSTLTVSNMSPEDSSIYLCSVAENSNQPQHFGDGTRLSIL.

CDR3 loop: CASSLISQDTQYF. Here the CDR3 DNA reads TGCGCCAGCAGCTTGATTAGCCAAGATACGCAGTATTTT. This chain uses TRBV5-1 with TRBJ2-3; no firm D call. V shed 1 base and J shed 5 bases, with 8 bases lying between them. The CDR3 contains 13 residues. Germline V lookup: CDR1 SGHRS, CDR2 YFSETQ.